This TCR beta chain was documented in a study of post-analysis software for immune sequencing data. Broader study findings: Patients carried 4 or 5 TRBV segments more frequently than controls did, and TRBV5-6, TRBV5-1 and TRBV20-1 were among them. Batch-matched samples strongly co-clustered by F measure. A significant reduction in normalized Chao1 diversity was observed in multiple sclerosis patients versus controls.

On this clonotype: Its antigen is still unknown.

Unique molecular identifiers tagged the TCR beta cDNA libraries. T cells numbering roughly 0.9 to 10 million yielded cDNA molecules that totaled about 500,000. TCRdb fed the PCR reads into MiXCR, producing one record per CDR3 protein. The repertoire holds 150,000 or so distinct CDR3 sequences, with under 40% as singletons. Germline CDR1 MDHEN, CDR2 SYDVKM. There are 12 residues in the CDR3. Trimming removed 6 bases at V and 4 bases at J, with 7 bases between. Source: blood, taken after autologous hematopoietic stem cell transplantation. The TCR was taken from a girl between 10 and 17 years old with multiple sclerosis. The chain uses TRBV28 and TRBJ2-1; no clear D. CDR3 sequence: CASSLQYNEQFF. The CDR3 coding sequence is TGTGCCAGCAGCCTACAGTACAATGAGCAGTTCTTC.